The subject of this entry is one T cell receptor beta chain. This specimen comes from a study of blood T cell repertoires in COVID-19. About the research overall: PBMCs, B-cell-depleted T cells, or T cells were the source of the cDNA or gDNA that made up the material.

The germline CDR1 and CDR2 sequences are SGDLS and YYNGEE. This CDR3 comprises 16 residues. V lost 0 bases, J lost 2 bases, and 7 bases stayed unmatched. Generated by immunoSEQ multiplex PCR, the TCRdb table keeps only in-frame clones and is missing some. Here the sample spans just over 350,000 clones, about 88% being singletons. The rearrangement uses TRBV9 and TRBJ2-7; 8 nucleotides match TRBD2. Specimen: peripheral blood. The source is a woman aged 55-69 years with COVID-19, enrolled during active disease. The CDR3 bases are TGTGCCAGCAGCGTAGCTTGGGGCGGGGGGACCTACGAGCAGTACTTC. This codes for CASSVAWGGGTYEQYF.